The 13 T cell receptor beta chains below come from one sample, sequenced in a study of shared clonotypes between healthy human individuals. The assay was immunoSEQ multiplex PCR, and TCRdb's table has in-frame clones only and misses some. Found here are hundreds of thousands of clones, about 85% of them singletons; the top ten hold approximately 13%. The sequenced sample was PBMCs. All receptors derive from a woman in her thirties or forties in good health. Some clones in this sample may be carry-over from other donors' samples.

J is TRBJ1-4 and V is TRBV19; 7 bases agree with TRBD1. Germline CDR1 is LNHDA and CDR2 is SQIVND (reference sequence). V lost 3 bases to trimming and J lost 9 bases; unmatched junction nucleotides: 7. This CDR3 region has 14 residues. The CDR3 loop reads CASSIRQGMKKLFF. The DNA of the CDR3 is TGTGCCAGTAGTATCCGACAGGGAATGAAAAAACTGTTTTTT.

This clone was seen only once. The chain combines TRBV4-3 with TRBJ1-3; tentatively, D is TRBD1 (5 bases). This CDR3 spans 16 amino acids. Trimming shortened V by 6 bases and J by 0 bases, and 15 bases separated the two germline ends. Germline V gene sequence: CDR1 LGHNA, CDR2 YSLEER. The CDR3 nucleotides read TGCGCCAGCAGATGGACGGTTGACAGCTCTGGAAACACCATATATTTT. The encoded protein is CASRWTVDSSGNTIYF.

The V gene is TRBV6-1, the J gene TRBJ2-1; 8 bases match TRBD1. Germline CDR1 and CDR2: MNHNS and SASEGT. With V trimmed by 4 bases and J by 4 bases, 3 bases remained unmatched. The CDR3 runs to 14 residues. The CDR3 region has the DNA TGTGCCAGCAGTGGACAGGGGCGATACAATGAGCAGTTCTTC. It codes for CASSGQGRYNEQFF.

This sequence joins TRBV5-1 and TRBJ2-7; D is uncertain. There are 16 residues in the CDR3. CDR1 is SGHRS, CDR2 YFSETQ, per germline. V was clipped by 0 bases and J by 3 bases, with 16 bases between them. For the CDR3, the DNA is TGCGCCAGCAGCTTGGATGGTGGGGTTGGGATCTACGAGCAGTACTTC. The encoded protein is CASSLDGGVGIYEQYF.

CDR3 residues: CASSLTGQGETQYF. The DNA of the CDR3 is TGTGCCAGCAGCTTAACGGGACAGGGAGAGACCCAGTACTTC. The chain couples TRBV7-3 to TRBJ2-5; 9 bases map to TRBD1. The length of the CDR3 is 14 residues. V gave up 0 bases and J gave up 4 bases; unmatched junction bases: 0. The germline V gene encodes CDR1 SGHTA and CDR2 FQGTGA.

This chain connects TRBV28 to TRBJ1-2; 7 positions match TRBD1. This CDR3 is 15 amino acids long. The V gene's germline CDR1 is MDHEN and CDR2 SYDVKM. The trim removed 6 bases at V and 0 bases at J, leaving 7 bases unmatched. The CDR3 coding sequence is TGTGCCAGCAGGCCAGGGACAGCAGCTAACTATGGCTACACCTTC. It specifies CASRPGTAANYGYTF.

The V and J genes are TRBV10-3 and TRBJ2-2, with 8 bases aligning to TRBD2. V trimming: 7 bases; J trimming: 6 bases; junction bases outside the gene matches: 10. The CDR3 extends over 15 amino acids. Germline CDR1 is ENHRY and CDR2 is SYGVKD. The CDR3 reads CAIKSGLVRSGELFF. The CDR3 DNA reads TGTGCCATCAAATCGGGACTAGTGAGGTCCGGGGAGCTGTTTTTT.

This chain links TRBV11-3 with TRBJ2-1; the D is unclear. Trimming left V 2 bases short and J 6 bases short, with 8 bases between. This CDR3 region has 13 residues. In germline, CDR1 is SGHNT, CDR2 YENEEA. For the CDR3, the DNA is TGTGCCAGCAGCTTAACCAGTGTCAATGAGCAGTTCTTC. It specifies CASSLTSVNEQFF.

This clone was seen just once. V and J are TRBV18 and TRBJ2-7; no firm D call. This CDR3 region has 13 residues. From germline, CDR1 is KGHSH and CDR2 LQKENI. Between the trimmed V and J ends, which lost 6 bases and 2 bases, there was a span of 11 bases. CDR3 amino acids: CASSFGLTYEQYF. As DNA, the CDR3 is TGTGCCAGCTCCTTTGGGCTCACCTACGAGCAGTACTTC.

This CDR3 reads CASSLPGTGRGEQYF. CDR3 bases: TGTGCCAGCAGCCTACCCGGGACAGGTCGAGGAGAGCAGTACTTC. The chain uses TRBV5-6 and TRBJ2-7; TRBD1 aligns across 8 bases. Unmatched junction bases numbered 13, after V lost 4 bases and J lost 7 bases. The germline V gene has CDR1 SGHDT and CDR2 YYEEEE. CDR3 length: 15 amino acids.

This clone occurred a few times. The chain has TRBV28 and TRBJ2-7; tentative D call: TRBD1 (6 bases). Germline-derived CDR1 and CDR2 are MDHEN and SYDVKM. The CDR3 is 15 residues long. Trimming stripped 8 bases from V and 0 bases from J, with 17 bases between. The chain's CDR3 is CASAPRGFISYEQYF. The CDR3 bases are TGTGCCAGCGCTCCCAGGGGCTTCATCTCCTACGAGCAGTACTTC.

This clone was counted once. The gene calls are TRBV21-1 and TRBJ2-7; whether TRBD2, the table's D call, matches the DNA was not checked. TRBV21-1 represents a pseudogene. This CDR3 has 16 residues. The CDR3 DNA sequence: TGTGCCAGCAGCCCGGGGGGTCAGGGAGAATCCTACGAGCAGTACTTC. This gives the protein CASSPGGQGESYEQYF.

V usage is TRBV7-2 and J usage is TRBJ2-7; maybe TRBD1 (6 bases). The V gene's germline CDR1 is SGHTA and CDR2 FQGNSA. The germline V and J ends were trimmed by 6 bases and 2 bases, with 11 bases remaining between them. CDR3 length: 13 residues. In DNA, the CDR3 is TGTGCCAGCAGGTGGGGGCCGGCCTACGAGCAGTACTTC. Translated: CASRWGPAYEQYF. Filled out from reference TRBV7-2 and TRBJ2-7, the complete variable domain reads GAGVSQSPSNKVTEKGKDVELRCDPISGHTALYWYRQSLGQGLEFLIYFQGNSAPDKSGLPSDRFSAERTGGSVSTLTIQRTQQEDSAVYLCASRWGPAYEQYFGPGTRLTVT.